The present TCR beta chain was sequenced within a study of blood T cell repertoires in COVID-19. Study details: The United States, Italy and Spain provided the acute and convalescent COVID-19 samples. Sources were T cells, B-cell-depleted T cells, or PBMCs; the material itself was cDNA or gDNA.

Authors' methods: Amplification with reference gene primers provided the estimates of nucleated cell counts. Using immunoSEQ multiplex PCR, the repertoire was profiled, and TCRdb retains in-frame clones only, with some absent. V, J and clone size are those of that table, while D and trimming were read from the DNA. This table holds approximately 110,000 clones, 70% to 90% found once. The V gene end was trimmed by 4 bases and the J gene end by 5 bases; junction bases not matched to a gene: 8. The CDR3 contains 15 residues. The germline gives CDR1 KGHSH, CDR2 LQKENI. The chain carries TRBV18 and TRBJ2-5; 9 bases line up with TRBD1. Sample: peripheral blood. This receptor was taken from a man aged 40-49 years with acute or convalescent COVID-19. CDR3 amino acids: CASSQQTGGLETQYF. The CDR3 DNA sequence: TGTGCCAGCTCACAGCAAACAGGGGGCCTGGAGACCCAGTACTTC.